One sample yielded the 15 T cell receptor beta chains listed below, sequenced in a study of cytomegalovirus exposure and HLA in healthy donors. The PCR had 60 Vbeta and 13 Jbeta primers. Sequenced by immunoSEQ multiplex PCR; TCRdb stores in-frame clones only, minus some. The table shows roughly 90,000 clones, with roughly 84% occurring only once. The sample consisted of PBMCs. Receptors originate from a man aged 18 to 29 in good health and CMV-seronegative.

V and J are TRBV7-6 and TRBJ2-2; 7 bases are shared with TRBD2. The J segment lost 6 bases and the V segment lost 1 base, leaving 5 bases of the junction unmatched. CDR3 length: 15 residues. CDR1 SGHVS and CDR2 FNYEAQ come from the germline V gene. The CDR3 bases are TGTGCCAGCAGCTTAGTAGGCGGGAGCTCCGGGGAGCTGTTTTTT. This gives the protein CASSLVGGSSGELFF.

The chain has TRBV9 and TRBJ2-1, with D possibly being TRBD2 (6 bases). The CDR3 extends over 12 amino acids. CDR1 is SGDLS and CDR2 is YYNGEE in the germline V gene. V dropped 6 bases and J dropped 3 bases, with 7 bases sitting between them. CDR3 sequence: CASTAGYNEQFF. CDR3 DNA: TGTGCCAGCACAGCGGGCTACAATGAGCAGTTCTTC.

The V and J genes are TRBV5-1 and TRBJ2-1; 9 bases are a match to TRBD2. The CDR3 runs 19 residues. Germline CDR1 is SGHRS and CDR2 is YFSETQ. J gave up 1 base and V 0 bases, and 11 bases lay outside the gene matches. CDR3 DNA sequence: TGCGCCAGCAGCTTGGGGGAGATTGGCGGGAGGGAGTCCTACAATGAGCAGTTCTTC. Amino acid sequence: CASSLGEIGGRESYNEQFF.

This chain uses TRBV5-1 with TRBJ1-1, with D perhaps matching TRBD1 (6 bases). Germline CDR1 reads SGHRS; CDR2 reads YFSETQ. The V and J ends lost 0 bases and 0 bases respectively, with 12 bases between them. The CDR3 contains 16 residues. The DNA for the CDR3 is TGCGCCAGCAGCTTGGATGGGGGCGCGGTGAACACTGAAGCTTTCTTT. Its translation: CASSLDGGAVNTEAFF.

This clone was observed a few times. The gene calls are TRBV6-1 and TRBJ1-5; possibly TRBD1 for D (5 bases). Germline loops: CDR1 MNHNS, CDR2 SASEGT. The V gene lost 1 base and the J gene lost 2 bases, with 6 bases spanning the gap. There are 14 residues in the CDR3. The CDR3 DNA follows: TGTGCCAGCAGTGAAGGGGGGGGCAATCAGCCCCAGCATTTT. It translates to CASSEGGGNQPQHF.

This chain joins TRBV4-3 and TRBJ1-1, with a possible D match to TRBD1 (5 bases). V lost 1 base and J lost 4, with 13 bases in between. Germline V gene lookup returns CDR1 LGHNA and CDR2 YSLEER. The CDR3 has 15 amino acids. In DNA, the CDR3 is TGCGCCAGCAGCCAAGCCGACCGTGGGGCCACTGAAGCTTTCTTT. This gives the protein CASSQADRGATEAFF.

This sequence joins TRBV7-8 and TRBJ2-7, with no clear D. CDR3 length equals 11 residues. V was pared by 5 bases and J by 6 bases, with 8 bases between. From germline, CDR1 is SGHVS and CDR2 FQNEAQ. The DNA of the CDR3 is TGTGCCAGCAGCCAGGTGGGCGAGCAGTACTTC. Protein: CASSQVGEQYF.

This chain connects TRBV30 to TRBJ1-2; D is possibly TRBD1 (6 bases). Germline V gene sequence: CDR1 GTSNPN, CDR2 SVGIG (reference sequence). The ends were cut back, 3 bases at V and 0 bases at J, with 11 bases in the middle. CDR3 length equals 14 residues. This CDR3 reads CAWRRGQSNYGYTF. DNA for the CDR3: TGTGCCTGGAGAAGAGGACAGTCTAACTATGGCTACACCTTC. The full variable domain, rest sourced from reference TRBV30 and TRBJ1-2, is SQTIHQWPATLVQPVGSPLSLECTVEGTSNPNLYWYRQAAGRGLQLLFYSVGIGQISSEVPQNLSASRPQDRQFILSSKKLLLSDSGFYLCAWRRGQSNYGYTFGSGTRLTVV.

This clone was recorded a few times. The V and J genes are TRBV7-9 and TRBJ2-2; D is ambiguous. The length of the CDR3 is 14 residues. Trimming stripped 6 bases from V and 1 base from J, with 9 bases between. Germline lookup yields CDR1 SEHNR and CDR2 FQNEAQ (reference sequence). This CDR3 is CASRTTVNTGELFF. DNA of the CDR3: TGTGCCAGCAGAACTACCGTGAACACCGGGGAGCTGTTTTTT.

The CDR3 DNA follows: TGCGCCAGCAGACTCGGTCTAGCGGACTCCTACGAGCAGTACTTC. Protein product: CASRLGLADSYEQYF. This chain uses TRBV5-1 with TRBJ2-7; 7 bases line up with TRBD2. CDR1 and CDR2 from the germline V gene are SGHRS and YFSETQ. Unmatched junction bases numbered 8, after V lost 5 bases and J lost 0 bases. The CDR3 is made up of 15 amino acids.

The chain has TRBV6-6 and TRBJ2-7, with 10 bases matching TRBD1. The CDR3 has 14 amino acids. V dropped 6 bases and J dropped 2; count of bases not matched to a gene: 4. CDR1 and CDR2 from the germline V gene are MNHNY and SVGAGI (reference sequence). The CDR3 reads CASSPGQGAYEQYF. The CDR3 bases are TGTGCCAGCAGCCCTGGACAGGGGGCCTACGAGCAGTACTTC.

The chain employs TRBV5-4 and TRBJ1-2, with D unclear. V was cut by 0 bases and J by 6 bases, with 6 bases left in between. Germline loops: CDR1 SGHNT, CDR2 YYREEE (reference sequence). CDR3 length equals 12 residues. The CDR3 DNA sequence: TGTGCCAGCAGCTTGGGGCAGAATGGCTACACCTTC. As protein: CASSLGQNGYTF. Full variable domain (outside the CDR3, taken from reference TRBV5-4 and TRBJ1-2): ETGVTQSPTHLIKTRGQQVTLRCSSQSGHNTVSWYQQALGQGPQFIFQYYREEENGRGNFPPRFSGLQFPNYSSELNVNALELDDSALYLCASSLGQNGYTFGSGTRLTVV.

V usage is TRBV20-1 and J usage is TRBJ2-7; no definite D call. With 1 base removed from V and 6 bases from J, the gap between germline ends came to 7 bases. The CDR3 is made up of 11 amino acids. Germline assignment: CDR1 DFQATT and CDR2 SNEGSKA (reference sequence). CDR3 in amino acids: CSARGPSEQYF. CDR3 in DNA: TGCAGTGCTAGAGGTCCTTCCGAGCAGTACTTC.

The CDR3 coding sequence is TGTGCCAGCAGTTCCCTTAAATTACCGGGACTAGCGAAACGTAATGAGCAGTTCTTC. It specifies CASSSLKLPGLAKRNEQFF. The rearrangement uses TRBV27 and TRBJ2-1; TRBD2 agrees at 10 bases. Germline-derived CDR1 and CDR2 are MNHEY and SMNVEV (reference sequence). The CDR3 has 19 residues. V shed 4 bases, J shed 7 bases, and the junction held 19 bases outside the gene matches.

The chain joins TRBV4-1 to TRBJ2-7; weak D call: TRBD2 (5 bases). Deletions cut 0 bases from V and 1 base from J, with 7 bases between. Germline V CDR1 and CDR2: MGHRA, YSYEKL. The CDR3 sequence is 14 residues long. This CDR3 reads CASSQDPGSYEQYF. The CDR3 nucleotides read TGCGCCAGCAGCCAAGATCCGGGGTCCTACGAGCAGTACTTC.